This T cell receptor (beta chain) was retrieved from a study of siplizumab effects on memory and regulatory T cells. Findings and caveats of the study: Left unconfirmed was the suppressive function of proliferating Tregs from siplizumab cultures. It seemed that naive T cells were more diverse than memory cells and were major contributors to the alloresponse.

CDR3 length: 13 residues. V was clipped by 8 bases and J by 8 bases; unmatched bases: 7. CDR1 and CDR2 from the germline V gene are LNHDA and SQIVND (reference sequence). Worth noting for this clone: What it recognizes is unknown.

Only in-frame clones appear in the TCRdb table, and some are missing; sequencing was by immunoSEQ multiplex PCR. The sample comprises approximately 94,000 clones, roughly 93% of which are singletons, and 6.5% rests with the top ten. The TCR originated in a human donor in good health. The sample was CD8+ T cells sorted from blood. This rearrangement joins TRBV19 to TRBJ2-1; 9 nucleotides agree with TRBD1. The CDR3 protein is CASAGTGSHEQFF. The CDR3 DNA follows: TGTGCCAGTGCCGGGACAGGGTCCCATGAGCAGTTCTTC.